This T cell receptor (beta chain) derives from a study of neoadjuvant anti-PD-1 for oral cavity cancer. Assay: immunoSEQ multiplex PCR; the TCRdb copy retains only in-frame clones and omits some. The sample holds thousands of clones; 50% to 65% are singletons and the top ten take approximately 6.5%. The CDR3 consists of 15 residues. J gave up 1 base and V 5 bases, and 4 bases lay outside the gene matches. The germline CDR1 and CDR2 sequences are SNHLY and FYNNEI. This sequence originates from a person aged 35 to 85 with oral cavity squamous cell carcinoma. The sequencing here drew on tumor tissue, taken before nivolumab (anti-PD-1) treatment. The genes are TRBV2 and TRBJ2-7; 11 bases are shared with TRBD2. Here the CDR3 DNA reads TGTGCCAGCAGTCCTACTAGCGGGGGATCCTACGAGCAGTACTTC. Its protein is CASSPTSGGSYEQYF.